These 32 T cell receptor beta chains originate from one sample sequenced in a study of tumor-infiltrating lymphocytes in primary liver carcinoma. TCR beta cDNA was prepared out of approximately 500 ng total RNA by means of a constant-region primer. Each TCR beta library was derived from three nested multiplex PCR rounds that employed slightly modified ARM-PCR. TRBV1-TRBV30 forward primers paired with a C-beta reverse primer drove the first two PCR rounds, roughly 10 cycles each. TCRdb itself ran the multiplex PCR reads through MiXCR, one entry per CDR3 protein. The sample includes about 120,000 distinct CDR3 sequences, 55% to 75% of them seen just once. Unsorted bulk tissue, roughly 20-32 mg of it, served as the source for co-extraction of RNA and DNA. The sequenced sample consisted of liver tumor tissue from sampling region 1. The subset is: tumor region T1, superior pole. The receptors stem from an older woman with primary liver carcinoma and hepatitis B virus infection.

Worth noting for this clonotype: Compared with germline, one end of the junction differs, possibly owing to a read error. The chain has TRBV29-1 and TRBJ1-1; D perhaps matches TRBD1 (5 bases). The CDR3 is 15 amino acids. The germline CDR1 and CDR2 sequences are SQVTM and ANQGSEA. The CDR3, as DNA: TGCAGTGTTGTTGGGGCCCAAAGGGACGGCTTTGAAGCTTCCTTT. Its translation is CSVVGAQRDGFEASF.

This clonotype has ten or more counts. V gene TRBV6-6 combines with J gene TRBJ2-5, with 7 bases that match TRBD2. Germline V gene data show CDR1 as MNHNY and CDR2 as SVGAGI (reference sequence). CDR3 length: 13 amino acids. J was trimmed by 5 bases and V by 7 bases; bases with no gene match: 7. DNA of the CDR3: TGTGCCAGCAATCGGGAGGTCGGGGAGACCCAGTACTTC. Translating it yields CASNREVGETQYF.

In regard to this clonotype: No conserved phenylalanine or tryptophan is present at the end of the CDR3, so a read error is the likely explanation. V usage is TRBV11-2 and J usage is TRBJ2-7; 10 nucleotides agree with TRBD2. This CDR3 comprises 15 residues. The V and J ends lost 5 bases and 4 bases, in that order; junction bases with no gene match: 8. The germline CDR1 and CDR2 sequences are SGHAT and FQNNGV. The CDR3 DNA sequence: TGTGCCAGCAGCCAAGGGGCTAGCGGGAGTTACGAGCAGTACTTA. This sequence encodes CASSQGASGSYEQYL.

The table lists this clonotype with many counts. The genes are TRBV28 and TRBJ1-5; D is unclear. V dropped 6 bases and J dropped 3 bases, with 12 bases sitting between them. The CDR3 loop spans 14 amino acids. CDR1 is MDHEN and CDR2 is SYDVKM in the germline V gene. The CDR3 sequence: CASSPHTYNQPQHF. The CDR3 DNA reads TGTGCCAGCAGCCCGCACACGTACAATCAGCCCCAGCATTTT.

This clonotype came up once. This may arise from a read error, as a much more abundant clone is one base away. J is TRBJ1-1 and V is TRBV5-5; no clear D. The CDR3 extends over 14 amino acids. V gave up 3 bases and J gave up 1 base, with 10 bases separating them. The V gene's germline CDR1 is SGHKS and CDR2 YYEKEE (reference sequence). The DNA of the CDR3 is TGTGCCAGCAGCTGGCTGACGGGGAACACTGAAGCTTTCTTT. This codes for CASSWLTGNTEAFF. Drawing the rest from reference TRBV5-5 and TRBJ1-1, the complete variable domain is DAGVTQSPTHLIKTRGQQVTLRCSPISGHKSVSWYQQVLGQGPQFIFQYYEKEERGRGNFPDRFSARQFPNYSSELNVNALLLGDSALYLCASSWLTGNTEAFFGQGTRLTVV.

The chain links TRBV7-6 to TRBJ2-1; no clear D gene. Germline V gives CDR1 SGHVS, CDR2 FNYEAQ. Trimming took 5 bases from V and 0 from J, leaving 14 bases between them. CDR3 length equals 16 residues. CDR3 in amino acids: CASSPLVKSSYNEQFF. DNA for the CDR3: TGTGCCAGCAGCCCGTTAGTCAAAAGCTCCTACAATGAGCAGTTCTTC.

In the case of this clonotype: A read error may be the cause here, since a much bigger clone is one base away. The V gene is TRBV12-3 or TRBV12-4, the J gene TRBJ1-1; 8 nucleotides align to TRBD1. The CDR3 sequence is 12 residues long. Losses at the gene ends were 2 bases for V and 11 bases for J; bases not matched to a gene: 4. In DNA, the CDR3 is TGTGCCAGCAGTTTATCGGGGGACAGGGCTTTCTTT. Protein product: CASSLSGDRAFF.

The chain joins TRBV12-3 or TRBV12-4 to TRBJ2-5; D unresolved. Trimming shortened V by 5 bases and J by 4 bases, and 14 bases separated the two germline ends. The CDR3 runs 14 residues. The CDR3 DNA reads TGTGCCAGCAGTCTGGTGGGGAACAGAGAGACCCAGTACTTC. It specifies CASSLVGNRETQYF.

This clonotype was recorded at least ten times. The chain employs TRBV6-6 and TRBJ1-6; D uncertain. Per the germline V gene, CDR1 is MNHNY and CDR2 is SVGAGI (reference sequence). The CDR3 has 14 residues. Trimming shortened V by 4 bases and J by 10 bases, and 14 bases separated the two germline ends. The CDR3: CASSLDGSRSPLHF. The CDR3 coding sequence is TGTGCCAGCAGTTTGGACGGTTCAAGGTCACCCCTCCACTTT.

To note about this clonotype: A much larger clone differs from this one at a single base, so this may be a read error. This rearrangement joins TRBV11-3 to TRBJ2-7, with 7 positions matching TRBD2. Germline-derived CDR1 and CDR2 are SGHNT and YENEEA. The CDR3 loop spans 17 amino acids. Written as DNA, the CDR3 is TGTGCCAACAGCCCGGACCGAGCGGGATTAGGTACCTACGAGCAGTACTTC. Amino acids: CANSPDRAGLGTYEQYF.

About this clonotype itself: One base away lies a much larger clone, so this may be a sequencing read error. This chain links TRBV5-1 with TRBJ2-7; possibly TRBD1 for D (5 bases). The CDR3 is made up of 13 amino acids. CDR1 is SGHRS and CDR2 is YFSETQ in the germline V gene. CDR3 sequence (DNA): TGCGTCAGCAGCTTGACACAGGACTACGAGCAGTACTTC. Protein sequence: CVSSLTQDYEQYF.

The V call is TRBV7-8, the J call TRBJ1-5; D uncertain. Germline V gives CDR1 SGHVS, CDR2 FQNEAQ. The CDR3 is 14 amino acids. V was clipped by 1 base and J by 3 bases, with 7 bases between them. CDR3 sequence reads: CASSLGWDNQPQHF. The DNA for the CDR3 is TGTGCCAGCAGCTTAGGTTGGGACAATCAGCCCCAGCATTTT.

Details on this clonotype: This may stem from a read error, because a much larger clone lies one nucleotide away. The chain joins TRBV29-1 to TRBJ2-5, with a possible D match to TRBD2 (7 bases). The CDR3 totals 13 residues. The germline gives CDR1 SQVTM, CDR2 ANQGSEA. The CDR3 region is CSVGASGQETEYF. In nucleotides, the CDR3 is TGCAGCGTGGGGGCTAGCGGACAAGAGACCGAGTACTTC.

On this clonotype: With a much larger clone just one base away, this may be a read error. The rearrangement joins TRBV28 to TRBJ1-1, with D uncertain. Trimming took 1 base from V and 7 from J, leaving 10 bases between them. There are 13 residues in the CDR3. The germline gives CDR1 MDHEN, CDR2 SYDVKM. This CDR3 is CASSLLSGVEAFF. In nucleotides, the CDR3 is TGTGCCAGCAGTTTATTATCCGGGGTTGAAGCTTTCTTT.

At least ten counts were recorded for this clonotype. This chain joins TRBV6-5 and TRBJ2-5; 8 bases are a match to TRBD1. Losses at the gene ends were 7 bases for V and 4 bases for J; bases not matched to a gene: 8. The CDR3 runs 14 residues. The germline gives CDR1 MNHEY, CDR2 SVGAGI. The CDR3 DNA reads TGTGCCAGCAAAGGACAGGGTGAGGGAGAGACCCAGTACTTC. Protein product: CASKGQGEGETQYF.

Turning to this clonotype: Given the absence of the conserved phenylalanine or tryptophan at the CDR3 end, a read error is likely. Because the CDR3's place on the DNA is in doubt, the DNA is left out and the CDR3 is given as listed by TCRdb. This chain joins TRBV11-2 and TRBJ2-7; the D call in the table, TRBD1, was not verified against the DNA. Germline V gene sequence: CDR1 SGHAT, CDR2 FQNNGV. The CDR3 spans 15 residues, counting both ends. CDR3 sequence: CASSLAGQPSCEQYL.

At least ten counts were recorded for this clonotype. The rearrangement uses TRBV11-1 and TRBJ2-7; TRBD2 matches at 10 bases. CDR3 size: 15 residues. V gave up 5 bases and J gave up 0 bases; unmatched junction bases: 4. Looked up from germline, CDR1 is SGHAT and CDR2 is FQDESV (reference sequence). CDR3: CASSKRTSGSYEQYF. CDR3 coding DNA: TGTGCCAGCAGCAAGCGGACTAGCGGCTCCTACGAGCAGTACTTC.

This chain connects TRBV4-1 to TRBJ2-2; 7 nucleotides align to TRBD1. Germline CDR1 MGHRA, CDR2 YSYEKL. The CDR3 has 17 amino acids. V dropped 0 bases and J dropped 6; count of bases not matched to a gene: 10. The CDR3 coding sequence is TGCGCCAGCAGCCAAGAGGCCCCACAGGGGTCCTCCGGGGAGCTGTTTTTT. The encoded protein is CASSQEAPQGSSGELFF.

With respect to this clonotype: Being one base from a much bigger clone, this may be a read error. V usage is TRBV12-3 or TRBV12-4 and J usage is TRBJ2-7; D not resolved. With 4 bases removed from V and 3 bases from J, the gap between germline ends came to 16 bases. The CDR3 is 15 residues long. The CDR3 here is CASSSSPYPGYEQYF. Written as DNA, the CDR3 is TGTGCCAGCAGTTCCTCCCCCTACCCAGGCTACGAGCAGTACTTC.

For this clonotype: Likely a read error: the CDR3 ends without its conserved phenylalanine or tryptophan. The chain joins TRBV6-6 to TRBJ2-1; 7 bases agree with TRBD2. This CDR3 comprises 15 residues. Germline loops: CDR1 MNHNY, CDR2 SVGAGI (reference sequence). Here the CDR3 reads CACSYSGGRNNEQFV. The CDR3 DNA sequence: TGTGCCTGCAGTTACTCGGGGGGACGGAACAATGAGCAGTTCGTC.

In regard to this clonotype: A much larger clone is a single base away; this may be a read error. The genes are TRBV29-1 and TRBJ2-2; D call uncertain. CDR1 and CDR2 (germline): SQVTM, ANQGSEA. Trimming pared 7 bases from V and 1 base from J, leaving 7 bases between. This CDR3 has 12 residues. DNA for the CDR3: TGCAGCGCTGCTGGGAACACCGGGGAGCTGTTTTTT. Amino acids: CSAAGNTGELFF.

J is TRBJ1-5 and V is TRBV28; D ambiguous. The germline gives CDR1 MDHEN, CDR2 SYDVKM. V was clipped by 5 bases and J by 2 bases, with 13 bases between them. The CDR3 runs 15 residues. CDR3 bases: TGTGCCAGCAGTCCGAGACCTGGGGGCAATCAGCCCCAGCATTTT. Its translation is CASSPRPGGNQPQHF. Full variable domain (outside the CDR3, taken from reference TRBV28 and TRBJ1-5): DVKVTQSSRYLVKRTGEKVFLECVQDMDHENMFWYRQDPGLGLRLIYFSYDVKMKEKGDIPEGYSVSREKKERFSLILESASTNQTSMYLCASSPRPGGNQPQHFGDGTRLSIL.

The V and J genes are TRBV7-9 and TRBJ2-3; D is perhaps TRBD1 (6 bases). The end of the DNA fits TRBJ1-5 better, so the J call may be wrong. The germline V gene has CDR1 SEHNR and CDR2 FQNEAQ (reference sequence). The CDR3 covers 14 residues. The CDR3 sequence: CASNEAGGPDTQHF. The DNA of the CDR3 is TGTGCCAGCAACGAGGCGGGGGGCCCAGATACGCAGCATTTT.

On this clonotype: One end of the junction does not line up with germline, which may come from a read error. This sequence joins TRBV11-2 and TRBJ1-2; D not resolved. The CDR3 length is 13 residues. The germline V gene encodes CDR1 SGHAT and CDR2 FQNNGV. The CDR3: CASSLDRTQGYTF. The CDR3 DNA sequence: TGTGCCAGTAGCTTAGATCGTACTCAAGGCTACACCTTC.

This clonotype is a singleton in its sample. This may stem from a read error, because a much larger clone lies one nucleotide away. The chain links TRBV28 to TRBJ2-7; D is perhaps TRBD2 (5 bases). CDR3 size: 14 residues. Trimming pared 1 base from V and 5 bases from J, leaving 12 bases between. Germline lookup yields CDR1 MDHEN and CDR2 SYDVKM. CDR3 sequence (DNA): TGTGCCAGCAGTTTATACCGGGGAACGGACGAGCAGTACTTC. It codes for CASSLYRGTDEQYF.

This clonotype was recorded many times. The V gene is TRBV10-2, the J gene TRBJ2-3; a weak D match, TRBD2 (5 bases). Trimming took off 4 bases at V and 6 bases at J, with 14 bases between the two ends. Germline CDR1 is WSHSY and CDR2 is SAAADI. The CDR3 is 14 amino acids. The CDR3 region is CASSAERLTDTQYF. The CDR3 nucleotides read TGCGCCAGCAGTGCTGAGCGGCTTACGGATACGCAGTATTTT.

This chain links TRBV11-2 with TRBJ2-7, with D perhaps assigned TRBD1 or TRBD2 (6 bases each). Germline assignment: CDR1 SGHAT and CDR2 FQNNGV. Trimming shortened V by 1 base and J by 10 bases, and 23 bases separated the two germline ends. The CDR3 covers 16 residues. The DNA of the CDR3 is TGTGCCAGCAGCTTAGTGTCGGGGGCAGGAGGCTACAACCAGTACTTC. Translated, it gives CASSLVSGAGGYNQYF.

The table lists this clonotype with many counts. The rearrangement uses TRBV6-2 or TRBV6-3 and TRBJ1-5, with a weak D call TRBD1 (5 bases). V lost 7 bases and J 5 bases, leaving 9 bases between the germline ends. Germline CDR1 and CDR2: MNHEY and SVGEGT. The CDR3 extends over 12 amino acids. The CDR3 region is CASKSRDQPQHF. The CDR3 bases are TGTGCCAGCAAGAGCAGGGATCAGCCCCAGCATTTT.

As for this clonotype: A much larger clone sits a single nucleotide away, making a read error possible. The conserved closing phenylalanine or tryptophan is absent in this CDR3, likely reflecting a read error. V is TRBV7-8 and J is TRBJ2-3, with no clear D. The CDR3 sequence is 13 residues long. V was shortened by 5 bases and J by 5 bases, with 11 bases between the two germline ends. Germline lookup yields CDR1 SGHVS and CDR2 FQNEAQ. Here the CDR3 reads CASSTLGVDTQYL. The CDR3 DNA sequence: TGTGCCAGCAGCACGCTAGGTGTAGATACGCAGTATTTA.

This clonotype was counted between two and nine times. A much larger clone lies a single base off, so this may be a read error. In this CDR3 the conserved last residue, phenylalanine or tryptophan, is missing, so a read error is likely. This chain joins TRBV6-5 and TRBJ2-2; TRBD1 aligns across 8 bases. The CDR3 is 15 amino acids. V lost 4 bases to trimming and J lost 1 base; unmatched junction nucleotides: 2. CDR1 MNHEY and CDR2 SVGAGI come from the germline V gene. In nucleotides, the CDR3 is TGTGCCAGCAGTTGGGACAGGCGGAACACCGGGGAGCTGTTTCTT. This gives the protein CASSWDRRNTGELFL.

Remarks on this clonotype: The CDR3 does not close with the conserved phenylalanine or tryptophan, likely indicating a read error. The chain links TRBV11-2 to TRBJ1-6; TRBD1 agrees at 8 bases. The CDR3 spans 14 residues. The V and J ends lost 5 bases and 8 bases, in that order; junction bases with no gene match: 5. Germline CDR1 reads SGHAT; CDR2 reads FQNNGV. The CDR3 sequence is CASSLQGVDSPLHP. CDR3 coding DNA: TGTGCCAGCAGCCTACAGGGGGTAGATTCACCCCTCCACCCT.

The gene calls are TRBV28 and TRBJ1-6; tentatively, D is TRBD1 (5 bases). This CDR3 contains 15 residues. Germline assignment: CDR1 MDHEN and CDR2 SYDVKM. The germline V and J ends were trimmed by 5 bases and 9 bases, with 17 bases remaining between them. CDR3 sequence: CASSPRGVDRSPLHF. CDR3 DNA sequence: TGTGCCAGCAGTCCCCGGGGGGTCGACCGTTCACCCCTCCACTTT.